This entry describes one TCR beta chain. The sample is drawn from a study of blood T cell repertoires in COVID-19. At the level of the study: From T cells, B-cell-depleted T cells, or PBMCs came the material, which was cDNA or gDNA.

Seattle's cohort entered during active infection and was followed longitudinally. Here immunoSEQ multiplex PCR was the method, and the copy in TCRdb shows in-frame clones only, minus some. The repertoire consists of about 160,000 clones, with approximately 95% occurring once and the leading ten covering approximately 2%. CDR3 length equals 12 residues. Deletions cut 5 bases from V and 5 bases from J, with 7 bases between. Germline CDR1 is LNHDA and CDR2 is SQIVND (reference sequence). The clonotype was recovered from a woman in her fifties or sixties with COVID-19, enrolled during active disease. Sequenced input: peripheral blood. V is TRBV19 and J is TRBJ1-5, with a possible D match to TRBD1 (5 bases). CDR3 sequence reads: CASSPQDQPQHF. The CDR3 nucleotides are TGTGCCAGTAGTCCACAGGATCAGCCCCAGCATTTT.